This section outlines one T cell receptor (beta chain) sequence together with its context. Its antigen is undetermined. This sample is drawn from a study of cytomegalovirus exposure and HLA in healthy donors. Healthy individuals who donated bone marrow served as the donors. Study findings and constraints: In a later analysis, HLA-associated TCR beta chains were more clonally expanded than equally common others.

This CDR3 region has 15 residues. Deletions cut 0 bases from V and 8 bases from J, with 11 bases between. Germline-derived CDR1 and CDR2 are MGHRA and YSYEKL. PCR involved 60 Vbeta and 13 Jbeta primers. Profiled with immunoSEQ multiplex PCR; TCRdb holds only in-frame clones, not every one. The table includes nearly 110,000 clones, roughly 74% detected once. The TCR comes from a man between 40 and 49 years old in good health and CMV-seronegative. Sequenced: PBMCs. The rearrangement links TRBV4-1 to TRBJ1-6, with D possibly TRBD1 on 5 matching bases. CDR3: CASSQDGRGYSPLHF. Here the CDR3 DNA reads TGCGCCAGCAGCCAAGATGGGAGGGGTTATTCACCCCTCCACTTT.